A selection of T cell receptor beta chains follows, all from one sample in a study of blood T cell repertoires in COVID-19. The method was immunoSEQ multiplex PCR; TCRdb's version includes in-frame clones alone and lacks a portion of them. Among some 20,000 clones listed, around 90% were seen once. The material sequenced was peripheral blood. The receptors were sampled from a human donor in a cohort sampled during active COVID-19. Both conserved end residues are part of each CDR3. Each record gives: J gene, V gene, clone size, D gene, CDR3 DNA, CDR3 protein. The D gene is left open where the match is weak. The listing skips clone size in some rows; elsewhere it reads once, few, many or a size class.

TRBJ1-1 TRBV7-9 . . TGTGCCAGCAGTCGGGACCACAGGGTGGACACTGAAGCTTTCTTT CASSRDHRVDTEAFF
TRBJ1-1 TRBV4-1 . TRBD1 TGCGCCAGCAGCCGAGGACAGGTTGACACTGAAGCTTTCTTT CASSRGQVDTEAFF
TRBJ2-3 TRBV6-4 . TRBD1 TGTGCCAGCAGTGACGGGACAGGCAGCACAGATACGCAGTATTTT CASSDGTGSTDTQYF
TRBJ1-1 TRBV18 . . TGTGCCAGCTCACCCAACGGACAGCCCAACACTGAAGCTTTCTTT CASSPNGQPNTEAFF
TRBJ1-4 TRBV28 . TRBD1 TGTGCCAGCAGTTTATGGCAACAGGGGGGCGAAAAACTGTTTTTT CASSLWQQGGEKLFF
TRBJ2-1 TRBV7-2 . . TGTGCCAGCAGCCCGCGGGGTCGTCCCCGTGAGCAGTTCTTC CASSPRGRPREQFF
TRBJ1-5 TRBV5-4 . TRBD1 TGTGCCAGCAGCATAGACAGGGGTCAGCCCCAGCATTTT CASSIDRGQPQHF
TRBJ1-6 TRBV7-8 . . TGTGCCAGCAGCCGCGGGAGTAGGAATTCACCCCTCCACTTT CASSRGSRNSPLHF
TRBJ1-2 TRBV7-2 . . TGTGCCAGCAGCTCGGGGGGCGGGGCTAGCTATGGCTACACCTTC CASSSGGGASYGYTF
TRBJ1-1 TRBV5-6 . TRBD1 TGTGCCAGCGCCGGTGACAGGGGCCGGAACACTGAAGCTTTCTTT CASAGDRGRNTEAFF
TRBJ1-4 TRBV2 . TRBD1 TGTGCCAGCAGTGAAGAGGGACAGGGGGCTCGGGGACTGTTTTTT CASSEEGQGARGLFF
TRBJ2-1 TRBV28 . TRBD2 TGTGCCAGCAGTCCAGCGGGGGGGCGGGATGAGCAGTTCTTC CASSPAGGRDEQFF
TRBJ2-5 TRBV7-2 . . TGTGCCAGCAGCAGGCGGGGTGGCGGGGAGACCCAGTACTTC CASSRRGGGETQYF
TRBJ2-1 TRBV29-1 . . TGCAGCGTTGAACATTCCTACAATGAGCAGTTCTTC CSVEHSYNEQFF
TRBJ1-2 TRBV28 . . TGTGCCAGCAGTTTATACGGGGGAGGCTATGGCTACACCTTC CASSLYGGGYGYTF
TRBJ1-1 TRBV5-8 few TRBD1 TGTGCCAGCAGCTTGGTTGGCAGGGGGTTAATGAACACTGAAGCTTTCTTT CASSLVGRGLMNTEAFF
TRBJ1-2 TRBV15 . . TGTGCCACCAGCAGAGAGGGAGGGACGTATTCTGGCTACACCTTC CATSREGGTYSGYTF
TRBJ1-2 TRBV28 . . TGTGCCAGCAGTTTATTGGAGGCTGCTGGCTACACCTTC CASSLLEAAGYTF
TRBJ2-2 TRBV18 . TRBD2 TGTGCCAGCTCGCCTCCTAGCGGGGGCAACACCGGGGAGCTGTTTTTT CASSPPSGGNTGELFF
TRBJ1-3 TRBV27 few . TGTGCCAGCCGCCCGGGGAGCTCTGGAAACACCATATATTTT CASRPGSSGNTIYF
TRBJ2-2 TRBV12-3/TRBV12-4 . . TGTGCCAGCAGTCAAAACACCGGGGAGCTGTTTTTT CASSQNTGELFF
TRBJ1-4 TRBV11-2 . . TGTGCCAGCAGCTTTACGGAGCGGGAAAAACTGTTTTTT CASSFTEREKLFF
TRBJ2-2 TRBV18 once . TGTGCCAGCTCACCACTAGAGACGAGGAGTTCTGGGGAGCTGTTTTTT CASSPLETRSSGELFF
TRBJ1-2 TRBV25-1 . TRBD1 TGTGCCAGCAGGGGGACAGGAGGTGGCTACACCTTC CASRGTGGGYTF
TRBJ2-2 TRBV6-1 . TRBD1 TGTGCCAGCAGACAAGGGGGCTCGAACACCGGGGAGCTGTTTTTT CASRQGGSNTGELFF
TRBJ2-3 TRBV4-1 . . TGCGCCAGCAGCCAAGTTTATGAGGAGGTGGGGTACACAGATACGCAGTATTTT CASSQVYEEVGYTDTQYF
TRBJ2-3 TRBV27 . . TGTGCCAGCAGTCCCCTCGGTCACGATACGCAGTATTTT CASSPLGHDTQYF
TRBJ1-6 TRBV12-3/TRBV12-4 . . TGTGCCAGCATTCGGGGGGCTGGCTCACCCCTCCACTTT CASIRGAGSPLHF
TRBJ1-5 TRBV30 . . TGTGCCTGGAGTCCTGAGCTTAGTCAGCCCCAGCATTTT CAWSPELSQPQHF
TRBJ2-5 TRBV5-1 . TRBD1 TGCGCCAGCAGCGGGACCGGGACAGGGCAAGAGACCCAGTACTTC CASSGTGTGQETQYF
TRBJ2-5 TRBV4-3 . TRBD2 TGCGCCAGCAGCCAAGATGGGTCCGGGGGGGAGACCCAGTACTTC CASSQDGSGGETQYF
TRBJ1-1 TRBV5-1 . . TGCGCCAGCAGCTCGGGGGGGCGGCAGGGAGGGACTGAAGCTTTCTTT CASSSGGRQGGTEAFF
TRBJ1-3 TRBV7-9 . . TGTGCCAGCAGCTCGGTACCGTCTCGAAACCGTCTCTCTGGAAACACCATATATTTT CASSSVPSRNRLSGNTIYF
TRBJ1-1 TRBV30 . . TGTGCCTGGAGCGAACCGGGACTATCGAACACTGAAGCTTTCTTT CAWSEPGLSNTEAFF
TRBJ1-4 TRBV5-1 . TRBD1 TGCGCCAGCAGCGAACCGGGACAGGGACAAAAACTGTTTTTT CASSEPGQGQKLFF
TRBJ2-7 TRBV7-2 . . TGTGCCAGCAGCCCACCCTCGACTGTTACCTACGAGCAGTACTTC CASSPPSTVTYEQYF
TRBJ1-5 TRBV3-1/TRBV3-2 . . TGTGCCAGCAGCCAACAGGGGTCTGTTCAGCCCCAGCATTTT CASSQQGSVQPQHF
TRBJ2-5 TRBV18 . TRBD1 TGTGCCAGCTCCGACAGGGGGCAAGAGACCCAGTACTTC CASSDRGQETQYF
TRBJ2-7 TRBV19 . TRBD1 TGTGCCAGTAGCACCGGGACAGGGGGCTCCTACGAGCAGTACTTC CASSTGTGGSYEQYF
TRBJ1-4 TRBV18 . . TGTGCCAGCTCACCAGGGCAGAATGAAAAACTGTTTTTT CASSPGQNEKLFF
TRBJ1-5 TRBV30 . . TGTGCCTGGAGTCGAGGGTCCGATAGCAATCAGCCCCAGCATTTT CAWSRGSDSNQPQHF
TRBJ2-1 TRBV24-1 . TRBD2 TGTGCCACCAGTGACCCAAGTACTCGGGGGGGCAATGAGCAGTTCTTC CATSDPSTRGGNEQFF
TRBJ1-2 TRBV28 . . TGTGCCAGCAGTTTAGTATCAGGGTCCGGGGGCTATGGCTACACCTTC CASSLVSGSGGYGYTF
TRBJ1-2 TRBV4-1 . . TGCGCCAGCAGCCAAGGAGAACCCGGGGGCTACACCTTC CASSQGEPGGYTF
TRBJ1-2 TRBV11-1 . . TGTGCCAGCAGCTTCAGGGGTCCTAACTATGGCTACACCTTC CASSFRGPNYGYTF
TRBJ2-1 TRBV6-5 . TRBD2 TGTGCCAGCAGTTACCGGATCGGGGGGGCAGATGAGCAGTTCTTC CASSYRIGGADEQFF
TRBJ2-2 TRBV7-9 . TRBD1 TGTGCCAGCAGCTTTGACAGGGTGGGGGCCGGGGAGCTGTTTTTT CASSFDRVGAGELFF
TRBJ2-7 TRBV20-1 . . TGCAGTGCTAGTCTACCTACGAAGGGGGAGCAGTACTTC CSASLPTKGEQYF
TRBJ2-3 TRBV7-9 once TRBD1 TGTGCCACCTCCGGGACAGGGAGCACAGATACGCAGTATTTT CATSGTGSTDTQYF
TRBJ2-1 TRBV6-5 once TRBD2 TGTGCCAGCAGTAATCTAGCGGGGGCTTACAATGAGCAGTTCTTC CASSNLAGAYNEQFF